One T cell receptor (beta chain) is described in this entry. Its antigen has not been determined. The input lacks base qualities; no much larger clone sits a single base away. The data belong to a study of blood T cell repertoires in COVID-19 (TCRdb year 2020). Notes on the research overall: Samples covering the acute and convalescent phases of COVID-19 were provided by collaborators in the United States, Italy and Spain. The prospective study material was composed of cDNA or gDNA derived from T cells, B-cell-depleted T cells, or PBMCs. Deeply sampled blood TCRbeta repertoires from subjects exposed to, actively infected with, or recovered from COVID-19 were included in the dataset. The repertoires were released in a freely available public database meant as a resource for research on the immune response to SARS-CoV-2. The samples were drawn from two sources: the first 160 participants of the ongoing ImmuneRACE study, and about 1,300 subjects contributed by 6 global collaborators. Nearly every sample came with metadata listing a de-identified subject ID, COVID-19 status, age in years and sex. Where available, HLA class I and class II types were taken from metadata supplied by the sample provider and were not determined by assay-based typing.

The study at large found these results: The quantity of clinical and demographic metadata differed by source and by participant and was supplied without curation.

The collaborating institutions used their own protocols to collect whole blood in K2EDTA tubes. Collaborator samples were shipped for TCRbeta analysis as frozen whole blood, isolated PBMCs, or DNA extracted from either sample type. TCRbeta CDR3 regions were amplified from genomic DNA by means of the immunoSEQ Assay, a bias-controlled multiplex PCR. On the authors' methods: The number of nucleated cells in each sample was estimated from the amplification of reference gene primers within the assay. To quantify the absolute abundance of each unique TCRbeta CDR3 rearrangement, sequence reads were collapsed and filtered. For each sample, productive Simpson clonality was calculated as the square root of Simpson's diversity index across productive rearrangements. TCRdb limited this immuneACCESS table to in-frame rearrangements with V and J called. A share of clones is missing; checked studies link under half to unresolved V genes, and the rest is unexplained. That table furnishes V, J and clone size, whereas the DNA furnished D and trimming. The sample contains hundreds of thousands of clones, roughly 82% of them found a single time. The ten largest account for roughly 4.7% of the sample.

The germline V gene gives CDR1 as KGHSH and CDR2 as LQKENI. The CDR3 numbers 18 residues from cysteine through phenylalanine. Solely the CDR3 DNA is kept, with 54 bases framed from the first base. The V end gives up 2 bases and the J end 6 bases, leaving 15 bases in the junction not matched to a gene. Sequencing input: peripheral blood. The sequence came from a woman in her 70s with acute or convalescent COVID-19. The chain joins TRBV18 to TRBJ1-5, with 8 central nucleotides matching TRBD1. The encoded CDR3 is CASSPGTGRNMAGQPQHF. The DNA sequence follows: TGTGCCAGCTCACCAGGGACAGGACGGAATATGGCGGGTCAGCCCCAGCATTTT. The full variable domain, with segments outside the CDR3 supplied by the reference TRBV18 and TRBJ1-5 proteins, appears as NAGVMQNPRHLVRRRGQEARLRCSPMKGHSHVYWYRQLPEEGLKFMVYLQKENIIDESGMPKERFSAEFPKEGPSILRIQQVVRGDSAAYFCASSPGTGRNMAGQPQHFGDGTRLSIL.